This T cell receptor beta chain was retrieved from a study of blood T cell repertoires in COVID-19. Study information: Samples of COVID-19 (acute and convalescent) were obtained from the United States, Italy and Spain. PBMCs, B-cell-depleted T cells, or T cells provided the cDNA or gDNA that made up the material.

Source study methods: Reference gene primers were amplified, and this amplification served to estimate nucleated cell counts. Sequencing was performed with immunoSEQ multiplex PCR; in TCRdb, only in-frame clones are kept and a portion is missing. Clonal size and the V and J genes are those of that table, whereas D and trimming came from the DNA. Here the sample spans fewer than 120,000 clones, 60% to 80% being singletons. This CDR3 region has 15 residues. Germline V lookup: CDR1 MNHEY, CDR2 SVGEGT. Trimming took off 0 bases at V and 2 bases at J, with 11 bases between the two ends. The material sequenced was peripheral blood. The chain links TRBV6-2 or TRBV6-3 to TRBJ2-7; D remains unclear. The TCR sequence derives from a woman aged 80 or over with active or convalescent COVID-19. CDR3: CASSYSLARTYEQYF. CDR3 DNA sequence: TGTGCCAGCAGTTACTCGCTTGCCAGAACCTACGAGCAGTACTTC.